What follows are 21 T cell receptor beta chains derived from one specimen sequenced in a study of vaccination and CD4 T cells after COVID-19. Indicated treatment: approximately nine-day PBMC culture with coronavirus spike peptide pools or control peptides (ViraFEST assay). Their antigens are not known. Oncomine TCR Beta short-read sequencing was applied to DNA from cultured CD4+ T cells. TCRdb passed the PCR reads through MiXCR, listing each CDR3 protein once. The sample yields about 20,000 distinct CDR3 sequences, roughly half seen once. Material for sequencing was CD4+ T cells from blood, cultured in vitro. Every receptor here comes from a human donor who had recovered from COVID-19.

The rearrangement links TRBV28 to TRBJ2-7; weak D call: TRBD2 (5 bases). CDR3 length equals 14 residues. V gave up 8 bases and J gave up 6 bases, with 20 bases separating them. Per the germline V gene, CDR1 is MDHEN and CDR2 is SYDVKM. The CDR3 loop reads CASGLSRAALEQYF. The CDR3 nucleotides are TGTGCCAGCGGGCTATCTCGAGCGGCTCTCGAGCAGTACTTC.

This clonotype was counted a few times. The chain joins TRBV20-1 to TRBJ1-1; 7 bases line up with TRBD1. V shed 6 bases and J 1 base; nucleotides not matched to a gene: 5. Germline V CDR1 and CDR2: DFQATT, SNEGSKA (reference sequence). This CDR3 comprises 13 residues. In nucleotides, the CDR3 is TGCAGTGCAGGGGGCCAGGGGAACACTGAAGCTTTCTTT. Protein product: CSAGGQGNTEAFF.

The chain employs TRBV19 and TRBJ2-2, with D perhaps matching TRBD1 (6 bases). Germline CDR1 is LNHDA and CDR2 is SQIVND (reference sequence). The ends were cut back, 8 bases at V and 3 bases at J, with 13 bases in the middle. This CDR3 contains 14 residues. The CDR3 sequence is CASGRPGDTGELFF. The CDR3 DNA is TGTGCCAGTGGTAGGCCAGGGGACACCGGGGAGCTGTTTTTT.

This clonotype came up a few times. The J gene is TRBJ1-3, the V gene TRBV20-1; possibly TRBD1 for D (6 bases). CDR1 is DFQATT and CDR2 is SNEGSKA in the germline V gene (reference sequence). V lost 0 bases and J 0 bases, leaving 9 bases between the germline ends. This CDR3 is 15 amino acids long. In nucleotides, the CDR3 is TGCAGTGCTAGAGATCAGGGGTCCTCTGGAAACACCATATATTTT. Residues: CSARDQGSSGNTIYF.

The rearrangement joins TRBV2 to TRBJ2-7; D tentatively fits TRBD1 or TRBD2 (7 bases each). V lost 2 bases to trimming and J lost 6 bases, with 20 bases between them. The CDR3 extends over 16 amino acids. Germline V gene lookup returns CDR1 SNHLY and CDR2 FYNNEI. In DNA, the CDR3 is TGTGCCAGCAGTGAAAGTAGGGGGCAGGGAGGGATCGAGCAGTACTTC. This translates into CASSESRGQGGIEQYF.

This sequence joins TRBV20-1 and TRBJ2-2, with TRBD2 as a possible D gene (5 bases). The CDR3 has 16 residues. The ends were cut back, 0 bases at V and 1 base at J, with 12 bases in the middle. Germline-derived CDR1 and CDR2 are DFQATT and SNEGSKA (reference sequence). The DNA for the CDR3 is TGCAGTGCTAGAGATCGCAAACTAGGGAACACCGGGGAGCTGTTTTTT. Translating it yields CSARDRKLGNTGELFF.

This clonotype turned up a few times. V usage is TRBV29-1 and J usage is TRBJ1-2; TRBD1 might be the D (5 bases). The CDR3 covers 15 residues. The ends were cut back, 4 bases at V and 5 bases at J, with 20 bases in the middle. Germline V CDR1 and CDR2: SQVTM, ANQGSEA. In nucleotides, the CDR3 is TGCAGCGTTGGGGTTCACGGGGGGACGGAATATGGCTACACCTTC. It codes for CSVGVHGGTEYGYTF. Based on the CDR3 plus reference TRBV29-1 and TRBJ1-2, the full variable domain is SAVISQKPSRDICQRGTSLTIQCQVDSQVTMMFWYRQQPGQSLTLIATANQGSEATYESGFVIDKFPISRPNLTFSTLTVSNMSPEDSSIYLCSVGVHGGTEYGYTFGSGTRLTVV.

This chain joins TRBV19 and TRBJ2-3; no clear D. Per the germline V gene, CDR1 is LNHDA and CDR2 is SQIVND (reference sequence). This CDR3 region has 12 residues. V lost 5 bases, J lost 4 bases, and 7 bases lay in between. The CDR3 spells CASSPGSDTQYF. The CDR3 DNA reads TGTGCCAGTAGTCCTGGATCAGATACGCAGTATTTT.

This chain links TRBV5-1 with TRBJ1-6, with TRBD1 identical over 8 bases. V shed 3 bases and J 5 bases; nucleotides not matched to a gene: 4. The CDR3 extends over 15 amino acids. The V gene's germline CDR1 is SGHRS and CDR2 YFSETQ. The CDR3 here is CASSWTGRDNSPLHF. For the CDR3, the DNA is TGCGCCAGCAGCTGGACAGGGAGGGATAATTCACCCCTCCACTTT.

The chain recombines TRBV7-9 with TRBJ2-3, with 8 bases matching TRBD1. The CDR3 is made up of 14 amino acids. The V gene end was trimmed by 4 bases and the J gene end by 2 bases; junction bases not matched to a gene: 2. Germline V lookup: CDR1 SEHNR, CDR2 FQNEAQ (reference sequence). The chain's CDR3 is CASSSDRATDTQYF. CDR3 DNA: TGTGCCAGCAGCTCGGACAGGGCCACAGATACGCAGTATTTT.

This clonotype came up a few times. The CDR3 DNA reads as TGCAGTGCTAGGGATGACAGGGGTTGGTCACCCCTCCACTTT. Translating it yields CSARDDRGWSPLHF. This rearrangement joins TRBV20-1 to TRBJ1-6; 8 bases match TRBD1. With V trimmed by 3 bases and J by 10 bases, 8 bases remained unmatched. Germline V gives CDR1 DFQATT, CDR2 SNEGSKA (reference sequence). The CDR3 extends over 14 amino acids.

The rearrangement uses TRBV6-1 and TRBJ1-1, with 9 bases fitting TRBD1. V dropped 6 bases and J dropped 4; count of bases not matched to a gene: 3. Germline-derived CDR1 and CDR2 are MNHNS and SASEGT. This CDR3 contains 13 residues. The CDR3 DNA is TGTGCCAGCAGGTCACAGGGGGCCACTGAAGCTTTCTTT. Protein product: CASRSQGATEAFF.

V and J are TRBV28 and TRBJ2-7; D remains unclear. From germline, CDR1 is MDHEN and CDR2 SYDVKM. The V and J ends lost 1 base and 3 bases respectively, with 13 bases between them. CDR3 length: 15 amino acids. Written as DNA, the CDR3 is TGTGCCAGCAGTTTATCTGCCTCTGGAATCTACGAGCAGTACTTC. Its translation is CASSLSASGIYEQYF.

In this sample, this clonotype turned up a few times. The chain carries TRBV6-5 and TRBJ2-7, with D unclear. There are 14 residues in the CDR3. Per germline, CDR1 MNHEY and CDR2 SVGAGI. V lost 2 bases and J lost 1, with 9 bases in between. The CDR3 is CASSYNLGSYEQYF. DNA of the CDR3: TGTGCCAGCAGTTACAATCTGGGTTCCTACGAGCAGTACTTC.

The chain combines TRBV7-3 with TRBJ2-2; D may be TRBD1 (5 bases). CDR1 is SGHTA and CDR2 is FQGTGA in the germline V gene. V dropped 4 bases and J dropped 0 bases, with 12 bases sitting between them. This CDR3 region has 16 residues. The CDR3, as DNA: TGTGCCAGCAGCTACCAGGGCGCCTCGAACACCGGGGAGCTGTTTTTT. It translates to CASSYQGASNTGELFF.

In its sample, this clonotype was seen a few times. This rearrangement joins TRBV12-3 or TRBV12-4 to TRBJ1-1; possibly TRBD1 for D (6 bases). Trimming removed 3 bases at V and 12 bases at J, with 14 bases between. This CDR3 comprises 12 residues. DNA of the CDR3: TGTGCCAGCAGTTTCCACGGGGGCGCGCCTTTCTTT. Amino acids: CASSFHGGAPFF.

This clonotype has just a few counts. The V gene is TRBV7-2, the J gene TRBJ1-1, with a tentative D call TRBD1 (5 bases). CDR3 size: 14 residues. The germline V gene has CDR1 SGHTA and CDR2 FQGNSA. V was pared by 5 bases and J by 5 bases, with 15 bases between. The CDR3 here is CASSPAGGRTEAFF. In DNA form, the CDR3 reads TGTGCCAGCAGCCCCGCCGGGGGGAGGACTGAAGCTTTCTTT.

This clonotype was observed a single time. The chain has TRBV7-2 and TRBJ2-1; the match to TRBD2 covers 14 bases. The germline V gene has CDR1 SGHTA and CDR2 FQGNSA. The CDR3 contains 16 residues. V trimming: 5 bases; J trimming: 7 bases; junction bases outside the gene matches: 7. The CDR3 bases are TGTGCCAGCAGCATACACGGACTAGCGGGGGGTAATGAGCAGTTCTTC. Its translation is CASSIHGLAGGNEQFF.

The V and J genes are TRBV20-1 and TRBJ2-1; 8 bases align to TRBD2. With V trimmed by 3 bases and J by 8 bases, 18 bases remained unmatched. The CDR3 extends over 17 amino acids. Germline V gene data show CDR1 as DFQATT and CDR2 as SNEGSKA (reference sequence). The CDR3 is CSASPLSFLSGSDEQFF. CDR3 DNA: TGCAGTGCTAGTCCCCTTTCCTTTCTGAGCGGGAGTGATGAGCAGTTCTTC.

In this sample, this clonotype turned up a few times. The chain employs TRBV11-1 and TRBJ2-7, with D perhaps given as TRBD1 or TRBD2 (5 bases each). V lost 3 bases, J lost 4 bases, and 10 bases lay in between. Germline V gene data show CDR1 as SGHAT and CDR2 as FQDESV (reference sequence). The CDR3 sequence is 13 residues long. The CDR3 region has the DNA TGTGCCAGCAGCTTGGGACCCTCTTACGAGCAGTACTTC. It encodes CASSLGPSYEQYF.

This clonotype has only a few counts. CDR3 residues: CAISESSLWGAGDTQYF. CDR3 nucleotide sequence: TGTGCCATCAGTGAGTCGAGTCTTTGGGGGGCTGGAGATACGCAGTATTTT. The genes are TRBV10-3 and TRBJ2-3, with D possibly being TRBD1 or TRBD2 (6 bases each). The ends were cut back, 0 bases at V and 5 bases at J, with 18 bases in the middle. The germline CDR1 and CDR2 sequences are ENHRY and SYGVKD. This CDR3 comprises 17 residues.